Following are 15 T cell receptor beta chains from one sample sequenced in a study of blood T cell repertoires in COVID-19. TCRdb's table, derived via immunoSEQ multiplex PCR, lists solely in-frame clones and lacks some. The data show roughly 400,000 clones, with over 85% seen just once and 1.7% held by the top ten. The sample consisted of PBMCs or T cells enriched from blood (not recorded which). The source of these receptors is a woman in her 30s who had recovered from COVID-19.

The chain is built from TRBV3-1 (or the pseudogene TRBV3-2) and TRBJ1-1; 8 bases map to TRBD1. CDR1 is LGHDT and CDR2 is YNNKEL in the germline V gene (reference sequence). Trimming at V came to 4 bases and at J to 8 bases, leaving 3 bases not matched to a gene. The CDR3 is made up of 12 amino acids. The CDR3 reads CASSLGQGEAFF. The CDR3 region has the DNA TGTGCCAGCAGCCTCGGACAGGGAGAAGCTTTCTTT.

V gene TRBV11-2 combines with J gene TRBJ1-1; TRBD1 matches 7 bases. V lost 4 bases to trimming and J lost 4 bases; unmatched junction nucleotides: 9. The germline V gene has CDR1 SGHAT and CDR2 FQNNGV. CDR3 length: 15 amino acids. The CDR3 DNA reads TGTGCCAGCAGCTCGAGGGGGCAGGGCGGCACTGAAGCTTTCTTT. Its translation is CASSSRGQGGTEAFF.

This clone turned up a few times. This CDR3 is also generated by other DNA sequences in the sample. This chain connects TRBV4-2 to TRBJ1-1, with a weak D call TRBD1 (6 bases). The germline gives CDR1 LGHNA, CDR2 YNFKEQ. V lost 3 bases to trimming and J lost 5 bases, with 13 bases between them. This CDR3 comprises 14 residues. Here the CDR3 DNA reads TGTGCCAGCAGCCATTCACAGGGATTGACTGAAGCTTTCTTT. Translation gives CASSHSQGLTEAFF.

The genes are TRBV5-6 and TRBJ2-4; D remains unclear. Per the germline V gene, CDR1 is SGHDT and CDR2 is YYEEEE. The V gene lost 3 bases and the J gene lost 0 bases, with 7 bases spanning the gap. The CDR3 has 14 amino acids. The CDR3 here is CASSSTLAKNIQYF. In nucleotides, the CDR3 is TGTGCCAGCAGCTCGACTTTAGCCAAAAACATTCAGTACTTC.

The chain joins TRBV12-5 to TRBJ1-4, with 7 bases that match TRBD1. The CDR3 is 16 residues long. Germline CDR1 LGHNT, CDR2 FRNRAP. Unmatched junction bases numbered 6, after V lost 0 bases and J lost 5 bases. CDR3 coding DNA: TGTGCTAGTGGTTTGGTAGGGGGGACAGTCAATGAAAAACTGTTTTTT. This sequence encodes CASGLVGGTVNEKLFF.

The V gene is TRBV5-4, the J gene TRBJ1-6; no firm D call. CDR3 length equals 15 residues. Germline-derived CDR1 and CDR2 are SGHNT and YYREEE (reference sequence). Between the trimmed V and J ends, which lost 0 bases and 2 bases, there was a span of 6 bases. The CDR3 protein is CASSLGSAYNSPLHF. For the CDR3, the DNA is TGTGCCAGCAGCTTGGGCAGTGCCTATAATTCACCCCTCCACTTT.

Written as DNA, the CDR3 is TGTGCCAGTAGTATAGTTCCCGGGGGCAATCAGCCCCAGCATTTT. This sequence encodes CASSIVPGGNQPQHF. The chain couples TRBV19 to TRBJ1-5, with no clear D. The V gene's germline CDR1 is LNHDA and CDR2 SQIVND (reference sequence). Trimming cost V 1 base and J 2 bases, with 9 bases left between them. There are 15 residues in the CDR3.

V and J are TRBV11-2 and TRBJ1-4, with D perhaps TRBD1 (6 bases). Germline-derived CDR1 and CDR2 are SGHAT and FQNNGV. V lost 5 bases and J 7 bases, leaving 20 bases between the germline ends. This CDR3 comprises 16 residues. CDR3: CASSIQKTGGGEKLFF. The DNA for the CDR3 is TGTGCCAGCAGCATACAAAAGACAGGAGGCGGTGAAAAACTGTTTTTT.

This rearrangement joins TRBV4-1 to TRBJ2-7; D ambiguous. The CDR3 runs 16 residues. V was pared by 1 base and J by 0 bases, with 13 bases between. Germline V gene data show CDR1 as MGHRA and CDR2 as YSYEKL. CDR3: CASSQGLPQNSYEQYF. CDR3 nucleotides: TGCGCCAGCAGCCAAGGCCTCCCACAGAACTCCTACGAGCAGTACTTC.

The chain employs TRBV11-2 and TRBJ2-3; possible D gene TRBD1, 6 bases. Germline lookup yields CDR1 SGHAT and CDR2 FQNNGV. The CDR3 is made up of 14 amino acids. Trimming stripped 4 bases from V and 1 base from J, with 9 bases between. Here the CDR3 DNA reads TGTGCCAGCAGCTACAGGGTGGGCACAGATACGCAGTATTTT. Residues: CASSYRVGTDTQYF.

This chain links TRBV7-2 with TRBJ2-7; 9 nucleotides line up with TRBD1. The CDR3 contains 15 residues. The junction had 12 bases not matched to a gene; V was cut back by 5 bases and J by 7 bases. Germline CDR1 is SGHTA and CDR2 is FQGNSA. The DNA of the CDR3 is TGTGCCAGCAGCGCGGCCGGGACAGGGTTTTATGAGCAGTACTTC. Its translation: CASSAAGTGFYEQYF.

This clone was recorded only once. The chain links TRBV3-1 (or the pseudogene TRBV3-2) to TRBJ2-5, with a weak D call TRBD2 (5 bases). This CDR3 comprises 13 residues. CDR1 and CDR2 (germline): LGHDT, YNNKEL (reference sequence). V was cut by 4 bases and J by 7 bases, with 13 bases left in between. This chain's CDR3 is CASSLEGLGTQYF. Written as DNA, the CDR3 is TGTGCCAGCAGCCTTGAGGGATTGGGGACCCAGTACTTC.

The chain has TRBV9 and TRBJ1-1; no firm D call. Deletions cut 2 bases from V and 4 bases from J, with 12 bases between. The CDR3 is 14 amino acids. Germline values: CDR1 SGDLS, CDR2 YYNGEE. The CDR3 DNA is TGTGCCAGCAGCGTTCTTGAGACGGGCACTGAAGCTTTCTTT. Its translation: CASSVLETGTEAFF.

V and J are TRBV7-2 and TRBJ2-1, with 7 bases that match TRBD2. CDR1 SGHTA and CDR2 FQGNSA come from the germline V gene. This CDR3 is built from 15 residues. Trimming removed 1 base from V and 4 bases from J; junction bases left unmatched: 4. CDR3 in amino acids: CASSLDAGVYNEQFF. The DNA for the CDR3 is TGTGCCAGCAGCTTAGACGCGGGAGTGTACAATGAGCAGTTCTTC.

V usage is TRBV20-1 and J usage is TRBJ1-2; D remains unclear. The germline CDR1 and CDR2 sequences are DFQATT and SNEGSKA (reference sequence). The CDR3 is 11 amino acids. V dropped 2 bases and J dropped 7 bases, with 8 bases sitting between them. CDR3 coding DNA: TGCAGTGCTAGAAGCGGAAGTGGCTACACCTTC. As protein: CSARSGSGYTF.